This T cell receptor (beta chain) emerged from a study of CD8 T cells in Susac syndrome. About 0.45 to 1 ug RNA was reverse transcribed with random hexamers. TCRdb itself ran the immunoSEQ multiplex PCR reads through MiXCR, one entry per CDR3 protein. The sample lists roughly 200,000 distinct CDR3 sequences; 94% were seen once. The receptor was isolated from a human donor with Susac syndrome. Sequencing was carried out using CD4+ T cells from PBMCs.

The CDR3 bases are TGCAGTGCTAGAGATTGGCGGCGGGGGACCACAGATACGCAGTATTTT. Its protein is CSARDWRRGTTDTQYF. The V and J genes are TRBV20-1 and TRBJ2-3; TRBD2 matches at 7 bases. Germline-derived CDR1 and CDR2 are DFQATT and SNEGSKA (reference sequence). V lost 0 bases to trimming and J lost 2 bases; unmatched junction nucleotides: 8. This CDR3 comprises 16 residues.